This entry concerns a single T cell receptor beta chain. This entry is derived from a study of blood T cell repertoires in COVID-19. On the study more broadly: Some COVID-19 samples were acute and others convalescent; all came from the United States, Italy and Spain. Sample material is recorded as cDNA or gDNA derived from T cells, B-cell-depleted T cells, or PBMCs.

V was pared by 7 bases and J by 8 bases, with 11 bases between. The CDR3 runs to 11 residues. Germline V gives CDR1 SNHLY, CDR2 FYNNEI. Authors' processing steps: It was from reference gene primer amplification that nucleated cell counts were estimated. Using immunoSEQ multiplex PCR, the repertoire was profiled, and TCRdb retains in-frame clones only, with some absent. V and J calls and clone size follow that table, whereas D and trimming were derived from the DNA. The top ten clones hold 4% to 5% of a sample with some 270,000 clones, 89% of them seen once. The receptor was derived from a woman between 40 and 55 years old who had recovered from COVID-19. The V call is TRBV2, the J call TRBJ1-2; D remains ambiguous. The specimen was peripheral blood. CDR3 in DNA: TGTGCCAGCACTCCGACTGTAGGCTACACCTTC. As protein: CASTPTVGYTF.